These T cell receptor beta chains were read from a single sample in a study of blood T cells in healthy people across ages. A single record per CDR3 protein comes from TCRdb applying MiXCR to the 5' RACE reads. The repertoire consists of 1,500,000 or so distinct CDR3 sequences, with less than 45% occurring once and the leading ten covering under 5%. Material: blood. The receptors were sampled from a woman under 30 in good health. The CDR3 runs from the conserved cysteine through the conserved F or W. Fields, in order: V gene, J gene, D gene, clone size, CDR3 length, CDR3 DNA, CDR3 protein. D genes are given only for firm matches. A row's size may be missing; if present it is once, few, many or a size class.

V: TRBV3-1; J: TRBJ1-1; D: TRBD1; size: NA; length: 15; DNA: TGTGCCAGCAGCCAAGAACCCGGACAGGGAGACCAAGCTTTCTTT; CDR3: CASSQEPGQGDQAFF
V: TRBV28; J: TRBJ1-4; D: NA; size: NA; length: 15; DNA: TGTGCCAGCAGCGAGCTACTACAGGGACCTCAGAAACTGTTTTTT; CDR3: CASSELLQGPQKLFF
V: TRBV7-2; J: TRBJ2-3; D: NA; size: many; length: 13; DNA: TGTGCCAGCAGCTCCCCAACCACAGATACGCAGTATTTT; CDR3: CASSSPTTDTQYF
V: TRBV7-3; J: TRBJ2-5; D: NA; size: NA; length: 13; DNA: TGTGCCAGCAGCCCCTCAAGCCGGAATGAGCAGTACTTC; CDR3: CASSPSSRNEQYF
V: TRBV3-1; J: TRBJ2-7; D: TRBD1; size: few; length: 13; DNA: TGTGCCAGCAGGGACAGGGGAGGCTACGAGCAGTACTTC; CDR3: CASRDRGGYEQYF
V: TRBV10-3; J: TRBJ2-7; D: TRBD1; size: NA; length: 16; DNA: TGTGCCATCAGTCCCGGGACAGGGCGGGGGTACAATGAGCAGTACTTC; CDR3: CAISPGTGRGYNEQYF
V: TRBV28; J: TRBJ1-1; D: TRBD1; size: NA; length: 16; DNA: TGTGCCAGCAGTTCCCCCTCGCCCAGGGGGCGTACTGAAGCTTTCTTT; CDR3: CASSSPSPRGRTEAFF
V: TRBV24-1; J: TRBJ2-2; D: NA; size: NA; length: 17; DNA: TGTGCCACCAGTGAGCCTCCCAGGGTCCGTAGCACCGGGGAGCTGTTTTTT; CDR3: CATSEPPRVRSTGELFF
V: TRBV21-1; J: TRBJ2-7; D: NA; size: NA; length: 15; DNA: TGTGCCAGCAGCAAGCCGGGACTAGGGTCGGACGAGCAGTACTTC; CDR3: CASSKPGLGSDEQYF
V: TRBV5-4; J: TRBJ2-3; D: TRBD2; size: NA; length: 19; DNA: TGTGCCAGCAGCTCCGCCATAGCGGGGGGCTTTCCTATTGGGGATACGCAGTATTTT; CDR3: CASSSAIAGGFPIGDTQYF
V: TRBV24-1; J: TRBJ2-5; D: TRBD2; size: NA; length: 16; DNA: TGTGCCACCAGTGGGGAGCGGGAAAGGGGTGGAGAGACCCAGTACTTC; CDR3: CATSGERERGGETQYF
V: TRBV20-1; J: TRBJ1-1; D: NA; size: NA; length: 15; DNA: TGCAGTGCTAGAGACCAAAATCAGGGGAATACTGAAGCTTTCTTT; CDR3: CSARDQNQGNTEAFF
V: TRBV12-3/TRBV12-4; J: TRBJ2-1; D: NA; size: few; length: 15; DNA: TGTGCCAGCAGTTCCGGAAGGAGAGTTTACAATGAGCAGTTCTTC; CDR3: CASSSGRRVYNEQFF
V: TRBV7-2; J: TRBJ2-7; D: NA; size: NA; length: 15; DNA: TGTGCCAGCAGCTTACTAGCGACCCTTTACAATGAGCAGTACTTC; CDR3: CASSLLATLYNEQYF
V: TRBV12-3/TRBV12-4; J: TRBJ2-1; D: NA; size: many; length: 12; DNA: TGTGCCAGCAGTTTCGCCCACAATGAGCAGTTCTTC; CDR3: CASSFAHNEQFF
V: TRBV3-1; J: TRBJ1-1; D: TRBD1; size: NA; length: 18; DNA: TGTGCCAGCAGCCATCAAGTTTCCCGGGACAGGAGCGGCACTGAAGCTTTCTTT; CDR3: CASSHQVSRDRSGTEAFF
V: TRBV6-2/TRBV6-3; J: TRBJ2-7; D: NA; size: few; length: 12; DNA: TGTGCCAGCGAGGCGGGGATCCACGAGCAGTACTTC; CDR3: CASEAGIHEQYF
V: TRBV27; J: TRBJ2-2; D: TRBD1; size: few; length: 17; DNA: TGTGCCAGCAGTTTATCAAGGCGAACAGGGGATCCGGGGGAGCTGTTTTTT; CDR3: CASSLSRRTGDPGELFF
V: TRBV7-2; J: TRBJ2-7; D: NA; size: NA; length: 14; DNA: TGTGCCAGCAGACCTGACTGGAGCTCCTACGAGCAGTACTTC; CDR3: CASRPDWSSYEQYF
V: TRBV7-2; J: TRBJ1-5; D: TRBD1; size: NA; length: 14; DNA: TGTGCCAGCACCTCAGGGGGGACGAATCAGCCCCAGCATTTT; CDR3: CASTSGGTNQPQHF
V: TRBV29-1; J: TRBJ2-3; D: NA; size: many; length: 15; DNA: TGCAGCGTTGAAGCCCGGACAGCTAGCACAGATACGCAGTATTTT; CDR3: CSVEARTASTDTQYF
V: TRBV10-3; J: TRBJ2-2; D: NA; size: NA; length: 15; DNA: TGTGCCATCAGTGAGTCCACCGCGGGCACCGGGGAGCTGTTTTTT; CDR3: CAISESTAGTGELFF
V: TRBV5-1; J: TRBJ2-5; D: TRBD1; size: NA; length: 16; DNA: TGCGCCAGCAGCTTGGAGGGACAGGGGGCGCGAAAGACCCAGTACTTC; CDR3: CASSLEGQGARKTQYF
V: TRBV4-1; J: TRBJ1-2; D: NA; size: few; length: 15; DNA: TGCGCCAGCAGCCAAGTTACGGGAGCCTTTTATGGCTACACCTTC; CDR3: CASSQVTGAFYGYTF
V: TRBV7-2; J: TRBJ1-2; D: TRBD1; size: NA; length: 13; DNA: TGTGCCAGCAGCTATAGAGGGGGCGTTGGCTACACCTTC; CDR3: CASSYRGGVGYTF
V: TRBV28; J: TRBJ2-7; D: TRBD2; size: NA; length: 18; DNA: TGTGCCAGCAGTTTACGGGGGGTGCAGGGCCTTTACTCCTACGAGCAGTACTTC; CDR3: CASSLRGVQGLYSYEQYF
V: TRBV6-4; J: TRBJ2-3; D: NA; size: NA; length: 16; DNA: TGTGCCAGCAGTGATGCAACTACTCACAGCACAGATACGCAGTATTTT; CDR3: CASSDATTHSTDTQYF
V: TRBV6-2/TRBV6-3; J: TRBJ1-2; D: NA; size: few; length: 18; DNA: TGTGCCACACGACCGAATCGCGGGACACCATATCTGAACTATGGCTACACCTTC; CDR3: CATRPNRGTPYLNYGYTF
V: TRBV27; J: TRBJ2-6; D: NA; size: NA; length: 15; DNA: TGTGCCAGCAGTAAACATGGCTCTGGGGCCAACGTCCTGACTTTC; CDR3: CASSKHGSGANVLTF
V: TRBV6-1; J: TRBJ2-2; D: TRBD1; size: NA; length: 15; DNA: TGTGCCAGCAGTGAACAGGGGGAAGTCGGCGGGGAGCTGTTTTTT; CDR3: CASSEQGEVGGELFF
V: TRBV7-2; J: TRBJ2-1; D: NA; size: few; length: 16; DNA: TGTGCCAGCAGCTTAGTAAGGGGGGGACGTTACAATGAGCAGTTCTTC; CDR3: CASSLVRGGRYNEQFF
V: TRBV7-9; J: TRBJ1-4; D: NA; size: few; length: 16; DNA: TGTGCCAGCAGCTTAGGTGTGACAGCCGAGGGGGAAAAACTGTTTTTT; CDR3: CASSLGVTAEGEKLFF
V: TRBV6-5; J: TRBJ2-3; D: NA; size: few; length: 15; DNA: TGTGCCAGCAGTTACTCGGCCGGGATCGGAGATACGCAGTATTTT; CDR3: CASSYSAGIGDTQYF
V: TRBV20-1; J: TRBJ2-4; D: NA; size: NA; length: 14; DNA: TGCAGTGCTACACGGGAGAACGTCAAAAACATTCAGTACTTC; CDR3: CSATRENVKNIQYF
V: TRBV4-1; J: TRBJ2-6; D: NA; size: many; length: 14; DNA: TGCGCCAGCAGCCAAGTATCCGGGGCCAACGTCCTGACTTTC; CDR3: CASSQVSGANVLTF
V: TRBV9; J: TRBJ2-1; D: NA; size: NA; length: 15; DNA: TGTGCCAGCAGCGTGAGAAGCGAGAACCACAATGAGCAGTTCTTC; CDR3: CASSVRSENHNEQFF
V: TRBV4-3; J: TRBJ1-4; D: NA; size: NA; length: 15; DNA: TGCGCCAGCAGCCAAGAAGGGCCCTCAATCGGGAAGCTGTTTTTT; CDR3: CASSQEGPSIGKLFF
V: TRBV6-6; J: TRBJ2-3; D: NA; size: NA; length: 14; DNA: TGTGCCAGCAGAGCGGGACAAAACACAGATGCGCAGTATTTT; CDR3: CASRAGQNTDAQYF
V: TRBV7-9; J: TRBJ1-3; D: NA; size: NA; length: 15; DNA: TGTGCCAGCAGCGTCAGGGGAGGACGAGGAAACACCATATATTTT; CDR3: CASSVRGGRGNTIYF